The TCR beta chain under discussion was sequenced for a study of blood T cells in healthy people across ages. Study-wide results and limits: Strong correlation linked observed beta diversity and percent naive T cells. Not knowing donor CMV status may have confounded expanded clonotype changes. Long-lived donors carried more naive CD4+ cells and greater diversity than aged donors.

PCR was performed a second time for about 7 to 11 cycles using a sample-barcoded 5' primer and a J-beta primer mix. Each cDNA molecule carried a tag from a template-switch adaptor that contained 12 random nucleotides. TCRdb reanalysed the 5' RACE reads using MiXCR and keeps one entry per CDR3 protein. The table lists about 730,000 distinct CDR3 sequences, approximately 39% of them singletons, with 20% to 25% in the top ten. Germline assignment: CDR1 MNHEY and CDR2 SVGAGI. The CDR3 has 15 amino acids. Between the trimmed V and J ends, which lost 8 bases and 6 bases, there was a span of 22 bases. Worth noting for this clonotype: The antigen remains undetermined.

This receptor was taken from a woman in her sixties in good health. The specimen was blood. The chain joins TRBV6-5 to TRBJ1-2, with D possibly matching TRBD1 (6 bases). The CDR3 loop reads CASGKRSTGSDGYTF. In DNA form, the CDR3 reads TGTGCCAGCGGTAAAAGAAGTACAGGGTCTGATGGCTACACCTTC.